These T cell receptor beta chains were read from a single sample in a study of T-cell reconstitution after alpha-beta-depleted transplantation in children. TCRdb re-called the PCR reads with MiXCR, one entry per CDR3 protein. The sample lists hundreds of thousands of distinct CDR3 sequences; roughly 13% were seen once. The sequencing here drew on PBMCs, mostly from graft donor cells, taken 360 days after TCRalphabeta/CD19-depleted stem cell transplant. The receptors shown here come from a male patient younger than 18 who had a stem cell transplant for acute myeloid leukemia, so the T cells may come from the graft donor. Both conserved end residues are trimmed from each CDR3.

j_call v_call cdr3_aa
TRBJ2-7 TRBV20-1 SAGRGRGIYEQY
TRBJ2-7 TRBV7-3 ASSISAGSYEQY
TRBJ2-7 TRBV20-1 SAGTSIYEQY
TRBJ1-5 TRBV7-9 ASSPSGAVNQPQH
TRBJ2-3 TRBV21-1 ASKGGIGSSTDTQY
TRBJ2-3 TRBV28 ASSFSVRDVLNTDTQY
TRBJ2-5 TRBV28 ASNPGTSGSWGGYQETQY
TRBJ2-6 TRBV28 ASRLSGANVLT
TRBJ2-7 TRBV29-1 SVGGDRGHYEQY
TRBJ1-2 TRBV20-1 SAPSLNYGYT
TRBJ2-3 TRBV10-3 AISDVLVTGTDTQY
TRBJ2-7 TRBV12-3/TRBV12-4 ASSLDRVKS
TRBJ2-1 TRBV20-1 SARAGGPGNEQF
TRBJ2-3 TRBV5-1 ASSLVAGADTQY
TRBJ2-7 TRBV29-1 SVTGTGDEQY
TRBJ1-1 TRBV20-1 SARVGTAQQMNTEAF